This T cell receptor beta chain derives from a study of blood T cell repertoires in COVID-19. Study context: T cells, B-cell-depleted T cells, or PBMCs supplied cDNA or gDNA.

Sequencing was performed with immunoSEQ multiplex PCR; in TCRdb, only in-frame clones are kept and a portion is missing. The sample records about 84,000 clones, around 83% being singletons. This clone was seen once. Trimming cost V 0 bases and J 1 base, with 9 bases left between them. CDR1 and CDR2 (germline): SGHNT, YYREEE (reference sequence). The CDR3 is 15 residues long. This sequence was found in an elderly man with active or convalescent COVID-19. The sample taken for sequencing was peripheral blood. The rearrangement links TRBV5-4 to TRBJ2-3, with TRBD1 as a possible D gene (5 bases). CDR3 region: CASSLALTGTDTQYF. Written as DNA, the CDR3 is TGTGCCAGCAGCTTGGCCCTGACAGGCACAGATACGCAGTATTTT. The whole variable domain, remainder taken from reference TRBV5-4 and TRBJ2-3, is ETGVTQSPTHLIKTRGQQVTLRCSSQSGHNTVSWYQQALGQGPQFIFQYYREEENGRGNFPPRFSGLQFPNYSSELNVNALELDDSALYLCASSLALTGTDTQYFGPGTRLTVL.